This T cell receptor (beta chain) was retrieved from a study of graft-versus-host responses after intestinal transplantation. Study background: The study gave all recipients anti-thymocyte globulin induction, then tacrolimus and steroids for approximately three years. Findings and caveats of the study: GvH clones surfaced in recipient marrow, some emerging earlier in ileum or blood. Clonal ratios of graft-versus-host to host-versus-graft in allografts were high for patients exhibiting graft-donor T cell macrochimerism. Early after transplant, HvG clones declined as circulating GvH clones peaked.

Using immunoSEQ multiplex PCR, the repertoire was profiled, and TCRdb retains in-frame clones only, with some absent. The table shows roughly 75,000 clones, with roughly 91% occurring only once. Germline CDR1 MNHEY, CDR2 SMNVEV (reference sequence). J was trimmed by 5 bases and V by 4 bases; bases with no gene match: 4. The CDR3 extends over 14 amino acids. Concerning this clone: Its cognate antigen is unknown.

The receptor was isolated from a human donor who received an intestinal transplant. The sample consisted of unstimulated CD4+ T cells sorted from spleen or lymph node cells, taken before intestinal transplant. V is TRBV27 and J is TRBJ2-2; 7 bases align to TRBD2. The CDR3 coding sequence is TGTGCCAGCAGTTCCTTGGGGGGGACCGGGGAGCTGTTTTTT. Its protein is CASSSLGGTGELFF.